A selection of T cell receptor beta chains follows, all from one sample in a study of CD4 T cells in relation to SARS-CoV-2 and coronaviruses. Profiled with immunoSEQ multiplex PCR; TCRdb holds only in-frame clones, not every one. The profile shows around 31,000 clones, more than 65% of them singletons. Antigen specificity for these receptors is unknown. Sample: memory CD4+ T cells from PBMCs, cultured in vitro. The origin of the receptors is an adult with COVID-19. Both conserved end residues are trimmed from each CDR3. D genes are given only for firm matches.

j_call,d_call,cdr3_length,v_call,cdr3_aa
TRBJ2-7,TRBD2,12,TRBV5-1,ASSQGLYSYEQY
TRBJ2-5,.,11,TRBV18,ASSLEQAETQY
TRBJ2-5,TRBD2,14,TRBV2,ASSPRASGRGETQY
TRBJ2-5,.,13,TRBV28,ASRPTPGTEETQY
TRBJ2-7,.,10,TRBV7-9,ASSQQDYEQY
TRBJ1-5,.,11,TRBV29-1,SVIGDPNQPQH
TRBJ2-5,.,12,TRBV5-1,ASSRRFTGETQY
TRBJ1-1,TRBD1,13,TRBV3-1/TRBV3-2,ASSPGTGGHTEAF
TRBJ2-6,TRBD2,16,TRBV6-1,ASSESVAGFSGANVLT
TRBJ1-1,TRBD1,13,TRBV5-1,ASSQQITGGTEAF
TRBJ2-3,.,12,TRBV7-2,ASSRSRGSDTQY
TRBJ2-5,.,12,TRBV6-5,ASIGFGGAETQY
TRBJ2-1,TRBD2,13,TRBV3-1/TRBV3-2,ASSLGTSGRLGQF
TRBJ2-1,TRBD2,12,TRBV11-3,ASSFTSGRGEQF
TRBJ1-1,TRBD1,14,TRBV5-1,ASSLGQGNLNTEAF
TRBJ1-6,.,12,TRBV7-8,ASSLGGLHSPLH
TRBJ2-1,.,12,TRBV5-6,ASSPYRGGNEQF